Following are 4 T cell receptor beta chains from one sample sequenced in a study of graft-versus-host responses after intestinal transplantation. Graft tissue was processed to release intraepithelial and lamina propria lymphocytes. The data were produced by immunoSEQ multiplex PCR, yet TCRdb's version contains in-frame clones alone and is incomplete. The data hold roughly 16,000 clones, with approximately 80% observed a single time. The input for sequencing was ileum tissue, taken 584 days after intestinal transplantation. All receptors derive from a human patient who received an intestinal transplant, so some T cells may come from the graft donor.

This chain links TRBV6-1 with TRBJ2-2; no clear D. CDR3 length equals 14 residues. V was cut by 4 bases and J by 1 base, with 7 bases left in between. The germline CDR1 and CDR2 sequences are MNHNS and SASEGT. Here the CDR3 DNA reads TGTGCCAGCAGTGCGCTCTTGAACACCGGGGAGCTGTTTTTT. It yields the protein CASSALLNTGELFF.

The rearrangement uses TRBV10-3 and TRBJ2-1, with 10 bases fitting TRBD1. This CDR3 contains 15 residues. Germline V gene lookup returns CDR1 ENHRY and CDR2 SYGVKD. V was clipped by 6 bases and J by 4 bases; unmatched bases: 6. This CDR3 is CAISPGTGVYNEQFF. The CDR3 bases are TGTGCCATCAGCCCCGGGACAGGGGTATACAATGAGCAGTTCTTC.

This sequence joins TRBV25-1 and TRBJ2-3; D gene uncertain. Germline CDR1 is MGHDK and CDR2 is SYGVNS. CDR3 length: 14 amino acids. V lost 1 base and J 1 base, leaving 6 bases between the germline ends. CDR3 protein: CASSEWVGTDTQYF. For the CDR3, the DNA is TGTGCCAGCAGTGAATGGGTGGGCACAGATACGCAGTATTTT.

This sequence joins TRBV7-2 and TRBJ2-7; 10 bases agree with TRBD1. After removal of 5 bases from V and 1 base from J, the junction contained 5 bases not matched to a gene. The length of the CDR3 is 15 residues. Germline loops: CDR1 SGHTA, CDR2 FQGNSA. CDR3 loop: CASSRGTGASYEQYF. In DNA form, the CDR3 reads TGTGCCAGCAGCCGCGGGACAGGGGCTTCCTACGAGCAGTACTTC.